This entry concerns a single T cell receptor (beta chain). This CDR3 comprises 12 residues. Trimming cost V 3 bases and J 8 bases, with 8 bases left between them. Per the original methods: Amplification of reference gene primers was used by the study to estimate nucleated cell counts. Here immunoSEQ multiplex PCR was the method, and the copy in TCRdb shows in-frame clones only, minus some. V and J calls plus clone size are reproduced from that table; the DNA served to infer D and trimming. The sample consists of about 180,000 clones, approximately 86% of them appearing once. The sample is drawn from a study of blood T cell repertoires in COVID-19.

This sequence originates from a man aged 45-65 years with active or convalescent COVID-19. The sample taken for sequencing was peripheral blood. The rearrangement uses TRBV12-3 or TRBV12-4 and TRBJ1-3; no definite D call. The CDR3 sequence: CASSFGGDTIYF. The CDR3 DNA reads as TGTGCCAGCAGTTTTGGAGGAGACACCATATATTTT.